The 29 T cell receptor beta chains in this list originate from one sample, sequenced in a study of cytomegalovirus exposure and HLA in healthy donors. 13 Jbeta primers and 60 Vbeta primers were used for the PCR. Sequencing was performed with immunoSEQ multiplex PCR; in TCRdb, only in-frame clones are kept and a portion is missing. The sample table includes about 160,000 clones. Input material: PBMCs. The source is a man between 25 and 39 years old in good health and CMV-seronegative.

The CDR3 coding sequence is TGTGCCAGCAACGCGCCCGGGACAAATTACGAGCAGTACTTC. Amino acid sequence: CASNAPGTNYEQYF. V gene TRBV7-9 combines with J gene TRBJ2-7, with D maybe TRBD1 (6 bases). Trimming pared 7 bases from V and 4 bases from J, leaving 17 bases between. CDR3 length: 14 amino acids. Germline V CDR1 and CDR2: SEHNR, FQNEAQ (reference sequence).

The V and J genes are TRBV2 and TRBJ2-2; TRBD1 matches at 10 bases. The V gene's germline CDR1 is SNHLY and CDR2 FYNNEI. V was clipped by 6 bases and J by 6 bases; unmatched bases: 1. The CDR3 runs to 13 residues. CDR3 coding DNA: TGTGCCAGCAGGGGGACAGGGGCCGGGGAGCTGTTTTTT. It yields the protein CASRGTGAGELFF.

The V gene is TRBV5-1, the J gene TRBJ1-2, with 8 bases aligning to TRBD1. Germline V gene lookup returns CDR1 SGHRS and CDR2 YFSETQ. V gave up 0 bases and J gave up 6 bases; unmatched junction bases: 4. The CDR3 covers 14 residues. The CDR3 nucleotides are TGCGCCAGCAGCTTGGAGGACAGGGTGAATGGCTACACCTTC. It is translated as CASSLEDRVNGYTF.

The chain is built from TRBV27 and TRBJ1-1; perhaps TRBD1 as D (6 bases). Germline-derived CDR1 and CDR2 are MNHEY and SMNVEV (reference sequence). The CDR3 is 13 residues long. The V end was cut by 4 bases, the J end by 6 bases, with 12 bases between. The CDR3 DNA follows: TGTGCCAGCAGTTCAAACAGGGTCCCTGAAGCTTTCTTT. Amino acids: CASSSNRVPEAFF.

Worth noting for this clone: Sequence at one end of the junction differs from germline and may be a read error. This rearrangement joins TRBV5-6 to TRBJ2-7; TRBD2 matches at 8 bases. The germline V gene has CDR1 SGHDT and CDR2 YYEEEE. CDR3 length: 12 amino acids. The DNA of the CDR3 is TGTGCCACCAGCGGGAGCTCCTACGAGCAGTACTTC. Its protein is CATSGSSYEQYF.

V gene TRBV5-1 combines with J gene TRBJ2-5; TRBD1 might be the D (6 bases). TRBJ2-7 matches the DNA end more closely, so the J call is doubtful. Germline CDR1 reads SGHRS; CDR2 reads YFSETQ. The CDR3 is 12 amino acids. CDR3: CASSNQGSEQYF. The CDR3 nucleotides are TGCGCCAGCAGCAATCAGGGGTCCGAGCAGTACTTC.

V is TRBV5-1 and J is TRBJ1-1; D not resolved. Germline V gives CDR1 SGHRS, CDR2 YFSETQ. Trimming shortened V by 2 bases and J by 1 base, and 9 bases separated the two germline ends. The CDR3 totals 14 residues. The CDR3 is CASSFVGGNTEAFF. CDR3 DNA: TGCGCCAGCAGCTTCGTGGGAGGGAACACTGAAGCTTTCTTT.

The chain uses TRBV11-2 and TRBJ1-2, with D possibly matching TRBD1 (5 bases). Germline-derived CDR1 and CDR2 are SGHAT and FQNNGV. V gave up 5 bases and J gave up 4 bases, with 14 bases separating them. This CDR3 comprises 14 residues. This CDR3 reads CASSRQPGSYGYTF. The CDR3 nucleotides are TGTGCCAGCAGCAGACAGCCGGGCAGCTATGGCTACACCTTC.

The chain links TRBV11-3 to TRBJ2-3; possible D gene TRBD2, 6 bases. Germline lookup yields CDR1 SGHNT and CDR2 YENEEA. The length of the CDR3 is 17 residues. With 2 bases removed from V and 2 bases from J, the gap between germline ends came to 17 bases. DNA of the CDR3: TGTGCCAGCAGCTTACCCCGGGACTCCGAGAACACAGATACGCAGTATTTT. This translates into CASSLPRDSENTDTQYF.

The chain uses TRBV5-4 and TRBJ2-5; the D gene is possibly TRBD2 (6 bases). The CDR3 sequence is 16 residues long. Germline assignment: CDR1 SGHNT and CDR2 YYREEE (reference sequence). V gave up 0 bases and J gave up 3 bases, with 15 bases separating them. In DNA form, the CDR3 reads TGTGCCAGCAGCTTGGGCACCCGCGGGGCCGAAGAGACCCAGTACTTC. Amino acid sequence: CASSLGTRGAEETQYF.

The V call is TRBV10-2, the J call TRBJ1-3, with D maybe TRBD1 (5 bases). The V gene lost 6 bases and the J gene lost 0 bases, with 12 bases spanning the gap. The CDR3 totals 15 residues. Germline V CDR1 and CDR2: WSHSY, SAAADI. CDR3 DNA sequence: TGCGCCAGCAGCCGTACTGACAGCTCTGGAAACACCATATATTTT. Amino acid sequence: CASSRTDSSGNTIYF.

About this clone itself: The sample carries other DNA sequences with the same CDR3. The chain has TRBV5-1 and TRBJ1-1; the D gene is possibly TRBD1 (5 bases). The CDR3 sequence is 14 residues long. Deletions cut 4 bases from V and 0 bases from J, with 10 bases between. Germline values: CDR1 SGHRS, CDR2 YFSETQ. CDR3 nucleotide sequence: TGCGCCAGCAGCCTCGACAGCATGAACACTGAAGCTTTCTTT. It translates to CASSLDSMNTEAFF.

This chain joins TRBV5-1 and TRBJ2-5, with 13 bases that match TRBD2. This CDR3 has 16 amino acids. The germline V gene has CDR1 SGHRS and CDR2 YFSETQ. J lost 5 bases, V lost 1 base, and 5 bases had no gene match. In DNA form, the CDR3 reads TGCGCCAGCAGCTTGACTAGCGGGAGGGCCGGGGAGACCCAGTACTTC. Protein product: CASSLTSGRAGETQYF.

V is TRBV18 and J is TRBJ2-2; 9 nucleotides agree with TRBD2. V was clipped by 1 base and J by 5 bases; unmatched bases: 5. Germline V lookup: CDR1 KGHSH, CDR2 LQKENI. The CDR3 sequence is 16 residues long. CDR3 loop: CASSPRSGSPTGELFF. The CDR3 DNA follows: TGTGCCAGCTCACCACGTAGCGGGAGTCCGACCGGGGAGCTGTTTTTT. The full variable domain, with the rest looked up from reference TRBV18 and TRBJ2-2, is NAGVMQNPRHLVRRRGQEARLRCSPMKGHSHVYWYRQLPEEGLKFMVYLQKENIIDESGMPKERFSAEFPKEGPSILRIQQVVRGDSAAYFCASSPRSGSPTGELFFGEGSRLTVL.

CDR3 coding DNA: TGTGCCAGCAGTACCATTGCGGGGGAGACCCAGTACTTC. This gives the protein CASSTIAGETQYF. The chain recombines TRBV7-2 with TRBJ2-5; TRBD2 is a possible D gene (6 bases). The germline V and J ends were trimmed by 6 bases and 5 bases, with 13 bases remaining between them. The CDR3 is 13 amino acids. Germline CDR1 and CDR2: SGHTA and FQGNSA.

The V and J genes are TRBV5-4 and TRBJ2-1, with 12 bases fitting TRBD2. The CDR3 extends over 17 amino acids. Trimming cost V 4 bases and J 0 bases; bases outside gene matches: 5. Germline CDR1 and CDR2: SGHNT and YYREEE (reference sequence). The CDR3 reads CASSIGLAGSSYNEQFF. The CDR3 DNA reads as TGTGCCAGCAGCATAGGACTAGCGGGAAGCTCCTACAATGAGCAGTTCTTC.

The rearrangement joins TRBV5-3 to TRBJ2-4; TRBD2 matches 8 bases. TRBV5-3 is identified as an open reading frame with a role that is uncertain. The CDR3 consists of 19 residues. After removal of 0 bases from V and 0 bases from J, the junction contained 11 bases not matched to a gene. The CDR3 DNA reads TGTGCCAGAAGCTTGGAGGCTACTAGCGGTCAGCTAGCCAAAAACATTCAGTACTTC. Its translation: CARSLEATSGQLAKNIQYF.

The chain recombines TRBV6-5 with TRBJ1-1; D is undetermined. The ends were cut back, 1 base at V and 6 bases at J, with 9 bases in the middle. The CDR3 runs 13 residues. Germline CDR1 and CDR2: MNHEY and SVGAGI. CDR3 residues: CASSYYGIPEAFF. In DNA, the CDR3 is TGTGCCAGCAGTTACTACGGTATACCTGAAGCTTTCTTT.

The V gene is TRBV4-1, the J gene TRBJ1-2; D is possibly TRBD1 (5 bases). The CDR3 consists of 15 residues. V gave up 1 base and J gave up 1 base, with 10 bases separating them. Germline V lookup: CDR1 MGHRA, CDR2 YSYEKL. The CDR3 DNA reads as TGCGCCAGCAGCCAAGGGGGGGGATTTAACTATGGCTACACCTTC. It yields the protein CASSQGGGFNYGYTF.

The chain is built from TRBV7-9 and TRBJ2-2, with 8 bases aligning to TRBD1. The CDR3 totals 14 residues. Trimming cost V 2 bases and J 4 bases; bases outside gene matches: 0. Germline-derived CDR1 and CDR2 are SEHNR and FQNEAQ (reference sequence). The CDR3 DNA follows: TGTGCCAGCAGCTTACAGGGGGCCACCGGGGAGCTGTTTTTT. Translating gives CASSLQGATGELFF.

V and J are TRBV7-9 and TRBJ2-7, with 14 bases lining up with TRBD2. V trimming: 5 bases; J trimming: 1 base; junction bases outside the gene matches: 1. The germline gives CDR1 SEHNR, CDR2 FQNEAQ (reference sequence). CDR3 length: 15 residues. CDR3 in amino acids: CASSRTSGRSYEQYF. The CDR3 DNA is TGTGCCAGCAGCCGGACTAGCGGGAGGTCCTACGAGCAGTACTTC.

The rearrangement uses TRBV6-1 and TRBJ1-3; D is undetermined. Per the germline V gene, CDR1 is MNHNS and CDR2 is SASEGT. This CDR3 has 15 amino acids. The V end lost 1 base, the J end lost 0 bases, and 7 bases lay between the germline ends. The CDR3 DNA is TGTGCCAGCAGTGAAGGTCCAGACTCTGGAAACACCATATATTTT. Translated: CASSEGPDSGNTIYF.

J is TRBJ2-1 and V is TRBV13; D possibly corresponds to TRBD1 (6 bases). V was trimmed by 1 base and J by 7 bases, leaving 14 bases between them. Germline CDR1 PRHDT, CDR2 FYEKMQ (reference sequence). The CDR3 length is 15 residues. The CDR3 sequence is CASSLVPGGGNEQFF. The DNA of the CDR3 is TGTGCCAGCAGCTTAGTTCCTGGGGGCGGGAATGAGCAGTTCTTC.

The chain employs TRBV5-8 and TRBJ2-7; 8 positions match TRBD1. CDR1 is SGHTS, CDR2 YDEGEE, per germline. J was trimmed by 3 bases and V by 4 bases; bases with no gene match: 6. CDR3 length: 14 amino acids. CDR3: CASSIQQGDYEQYF. In DNA form, the CDR3 reads TGTGCCAGCAGCATACAACAGGGGGACTACGAGCAGTACTTC.

The genes are TRBV5-1 and TRBJ1-4, with D maybe TRBD1 (6 bases). The length of the CDR3 is 14 residues. The V gene's germline CDR1 is SGHRS and CDR2 YFSETQ. V lost 0 bases, J lost 4 bases, and 7 bases lay in between. CDR3 DNA sequence: TGCGCCAGCAGCTTGGTCAGGGGTAATGAAAAACTGTTTTTT. It codes for CASSLVRGNEKLFF.

As concerns this clone: At one of its ends the junction is not consistent with the germline gene, which may arise from a read error. The gene calls are TRBV6-5 and TRBJ2-7; D might be TRBD2 (5 bases). The germline gives CDR1 MNHEY, CDR2 SVGAGI. The CDR3 is made up of 15 amino acids. Written as DNA, the CDR3 is TGTGCCAGCAGTTACTTAATCGGAGGCTCCCACGAGCAGTACTTC. Its protein product is CASSYLIGGSHEQYF.

V is TRBV6-1 and J is TRBJ1-4, with a tentative D call TRBD1 (5 bases). CDR3 size: 15 residues. Germline CDR1 reads MNHNS; CDR2 reads SASEGT. Trimming pared 5 bases from V and 7 bases from J, leaving 17 bases between. The CDR3 reads CASSPPGVRAEKLFF. CDR3 DNA: TGTGCCAGCAGTCCCCCGGGTGTCAGGGCTGAAAAACTGTTTTTT.

The gene calls are TRBV10-3 and TRBJ1-1; no definite D call. CDR3 length: 13 amino acids. Germline lookup yields CDR1 ENHRY and CDR2 SYGVKD. Trimming shortened V by 3 bases and J by 4 bases, and 9 bases separated the two germline ends. The DNA for the CDR3 is TGTGCCATCAGTGACCGGGAGGGCACTGAAGCTTTCTTT. This sequence encodes CAISDREGTEAFF.

The gene calls are TRBV7-2 and TRBJ1-1, with D uncertain. CDR1 and CDR2 from the germline V gene are SGHTA and FQGNSA. The CDR3 contains 15 residues. Trimming removed 5 bases from V and 4 bases from J, with 17 bases in between. In DNA form, the CDR3 reads TGTGCCAGCAGCCCTGCGGCGGGGTTGTTCACTGAAGCTTTCTTT. Protein sequence: CASSPAAGLFTEAFF.